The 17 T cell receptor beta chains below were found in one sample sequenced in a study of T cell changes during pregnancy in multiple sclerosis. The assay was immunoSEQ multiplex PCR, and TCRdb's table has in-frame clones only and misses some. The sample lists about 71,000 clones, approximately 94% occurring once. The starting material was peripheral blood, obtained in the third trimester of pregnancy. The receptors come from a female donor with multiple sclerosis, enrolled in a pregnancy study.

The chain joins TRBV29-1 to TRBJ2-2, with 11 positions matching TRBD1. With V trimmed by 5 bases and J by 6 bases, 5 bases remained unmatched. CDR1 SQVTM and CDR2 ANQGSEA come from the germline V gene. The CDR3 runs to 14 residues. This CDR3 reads CSVHGQGAAGELFF. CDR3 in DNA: TGCAGCGTTCACGGACAGGGGGCTGCCGGGGAGCTGTTTTTT.

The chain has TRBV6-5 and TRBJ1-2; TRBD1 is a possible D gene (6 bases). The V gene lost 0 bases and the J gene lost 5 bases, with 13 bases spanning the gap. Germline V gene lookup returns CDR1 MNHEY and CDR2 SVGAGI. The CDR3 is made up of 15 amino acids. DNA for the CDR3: TGTGCCAGCAGTTACTCGCCTGACAGGCGTTATGGCTACACCTTC. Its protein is CASSYSPDRRYGYTF.

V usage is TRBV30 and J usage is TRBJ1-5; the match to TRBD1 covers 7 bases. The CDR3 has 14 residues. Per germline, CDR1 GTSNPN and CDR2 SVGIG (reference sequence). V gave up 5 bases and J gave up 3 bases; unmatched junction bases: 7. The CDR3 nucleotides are TGTGCCTGGTCGCCGGGACAGTTCAATCAGCCCCAGCATTTT. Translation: CAWSPGQFNQPQHF.

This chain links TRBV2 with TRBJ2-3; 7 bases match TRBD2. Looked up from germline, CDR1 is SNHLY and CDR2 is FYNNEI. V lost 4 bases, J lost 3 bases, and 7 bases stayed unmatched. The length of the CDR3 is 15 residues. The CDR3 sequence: CASSGPGGGTDTQYF. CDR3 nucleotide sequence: TGTGCCAGCAGTGGGCCTGGGGGAGGGACAGATACGCAGTATTTT.

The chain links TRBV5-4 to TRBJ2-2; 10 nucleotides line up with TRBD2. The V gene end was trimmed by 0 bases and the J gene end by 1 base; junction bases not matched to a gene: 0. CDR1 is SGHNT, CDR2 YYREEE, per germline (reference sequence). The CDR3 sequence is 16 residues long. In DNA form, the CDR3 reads TGTGCCAGCAGCTTGGCTAGCGGGGGGAACACCGGGGAGCTGTTTTTT. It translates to CASSLASGGNTGELFF.

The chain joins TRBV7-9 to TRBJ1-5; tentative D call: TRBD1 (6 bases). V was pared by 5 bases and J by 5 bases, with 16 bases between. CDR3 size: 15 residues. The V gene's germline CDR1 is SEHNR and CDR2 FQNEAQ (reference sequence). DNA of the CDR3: TGTGCCAGCAGCCCCGAGGAGTGGGGGCATCAGCCCCAGCATTTT. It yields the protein CASSPEEWGHQPQHF.

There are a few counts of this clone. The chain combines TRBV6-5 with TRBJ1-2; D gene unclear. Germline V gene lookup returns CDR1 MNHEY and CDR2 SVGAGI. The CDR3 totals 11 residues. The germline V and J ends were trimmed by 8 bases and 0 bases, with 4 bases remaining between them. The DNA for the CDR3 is TGTGCCAGCCGAGCTAACTATGGCTACACCTTC. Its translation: CASRANYGYTF.

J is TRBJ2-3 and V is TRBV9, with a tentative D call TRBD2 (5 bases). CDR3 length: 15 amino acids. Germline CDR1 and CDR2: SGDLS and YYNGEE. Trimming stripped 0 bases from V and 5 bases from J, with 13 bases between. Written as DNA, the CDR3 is TGTGCCAGCAGCGTAGAGGTCGGGGTCGGAGATACGCAGTATTTT. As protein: CASSVEVGVGDTQYF.

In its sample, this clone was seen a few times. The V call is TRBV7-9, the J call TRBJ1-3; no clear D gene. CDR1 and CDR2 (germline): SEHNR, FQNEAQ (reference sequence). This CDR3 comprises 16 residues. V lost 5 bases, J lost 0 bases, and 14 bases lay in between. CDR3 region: CASSVDSAVSGNTIYF. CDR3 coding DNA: TGTGCCAGCAGCGTAGACTCGGCGGTCTCTGGAAACACCATATATTTT.

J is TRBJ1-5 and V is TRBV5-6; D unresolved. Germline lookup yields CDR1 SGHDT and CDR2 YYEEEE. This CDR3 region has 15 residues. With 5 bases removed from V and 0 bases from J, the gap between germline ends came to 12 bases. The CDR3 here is CASSLSGSSNQPQHF. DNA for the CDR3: TGTGCCAGCAGTCTGAGTGGGAGTAGCAATCAGCCCCAGCATTTT.

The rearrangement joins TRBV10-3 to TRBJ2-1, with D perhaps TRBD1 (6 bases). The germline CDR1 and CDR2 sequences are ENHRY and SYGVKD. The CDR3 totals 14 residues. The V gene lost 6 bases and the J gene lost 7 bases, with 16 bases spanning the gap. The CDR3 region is CAISQGTTGNEQFF. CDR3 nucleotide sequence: TGTGCCATCAGCCAGGGGACGACCGGAAATGAGCAGTTCTTC.

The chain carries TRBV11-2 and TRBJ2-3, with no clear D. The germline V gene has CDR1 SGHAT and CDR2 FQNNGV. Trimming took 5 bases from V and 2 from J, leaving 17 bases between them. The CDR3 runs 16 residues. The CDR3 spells CASSLHPHGDTDTQYF. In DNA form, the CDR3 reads TGTGCCAGCAGCCTACACCCCCACGGAGACACAGATACGCAGTATTTT.

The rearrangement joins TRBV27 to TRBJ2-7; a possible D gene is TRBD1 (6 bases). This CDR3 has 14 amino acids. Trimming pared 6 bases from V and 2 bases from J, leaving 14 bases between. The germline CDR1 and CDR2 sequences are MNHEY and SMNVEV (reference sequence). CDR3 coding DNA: TGTGCCAGCAGCGTAGGCTCAGGGGCCTACGAGCAGTACTTC. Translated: CASSVGSGAYEQYF.

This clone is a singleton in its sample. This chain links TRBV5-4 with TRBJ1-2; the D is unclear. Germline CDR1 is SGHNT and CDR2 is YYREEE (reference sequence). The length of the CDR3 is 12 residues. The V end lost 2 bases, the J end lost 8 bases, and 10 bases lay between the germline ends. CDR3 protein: CASSFGVGGYTF. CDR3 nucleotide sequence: TGTGCCAGCAGCTTCGGGGTTGGAGGCTACACCTTC.

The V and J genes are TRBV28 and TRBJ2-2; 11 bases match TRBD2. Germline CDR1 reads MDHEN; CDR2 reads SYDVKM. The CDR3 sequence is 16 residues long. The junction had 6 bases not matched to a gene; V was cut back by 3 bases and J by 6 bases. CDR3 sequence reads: CASSFVALAGAGELFF. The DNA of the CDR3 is TGTGCCAGCAGTTTTGTAGCACTAGCGGGGGCCGGGGAGCTGTTTTTT.

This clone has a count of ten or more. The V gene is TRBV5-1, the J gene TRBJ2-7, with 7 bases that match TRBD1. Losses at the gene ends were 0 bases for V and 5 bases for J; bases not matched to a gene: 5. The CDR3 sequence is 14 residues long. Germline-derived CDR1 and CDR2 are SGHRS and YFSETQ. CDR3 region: CASSLAAQGDEQYF. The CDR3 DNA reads TGCGCCAGCAGCTTGGCCGCGCAGGGGGACGAGCAGTACTTC. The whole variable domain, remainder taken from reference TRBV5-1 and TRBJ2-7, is KAGVTQTPRYLIKTRGQQVTLSCSPISGHRSVSWYQQTPGQGLQFLFEYFSETQRNKGNFPGRFSGRQFSNSRSEMNVSTLELGDSALYLCASSLAAQGDEQYFGPGTRLTVT.

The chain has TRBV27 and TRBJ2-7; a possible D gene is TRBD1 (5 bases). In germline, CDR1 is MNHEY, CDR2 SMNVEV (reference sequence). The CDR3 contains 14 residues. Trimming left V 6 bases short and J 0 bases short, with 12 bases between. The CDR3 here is CASSKDTVSYEQYF. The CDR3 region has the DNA TGTGCCAGCAGCAAGGACACCGTCTCCTACGAGCAGTACTTC.